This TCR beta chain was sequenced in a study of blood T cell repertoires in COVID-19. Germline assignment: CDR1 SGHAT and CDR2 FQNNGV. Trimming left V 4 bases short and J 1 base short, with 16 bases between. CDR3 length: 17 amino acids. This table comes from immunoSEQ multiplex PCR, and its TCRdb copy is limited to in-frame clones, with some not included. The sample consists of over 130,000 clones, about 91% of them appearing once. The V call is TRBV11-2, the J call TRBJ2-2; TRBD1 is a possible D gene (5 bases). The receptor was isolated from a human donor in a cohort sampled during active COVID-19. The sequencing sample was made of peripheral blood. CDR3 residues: CASSSRRDRLNTGELFF. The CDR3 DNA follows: TGTGCCAGCAGCTCGAGGCGAGACAGACTGAACACCGGGGAGCTGTTTTTT.